A selection of T cell receptor beta chains follows, all from one sample in a study of blood T cell repertoires in COVID-19. Profiled with immunoSEQ multiplex PCR; TCRdb holds only in-frame clones, not every one. The table shows roughly 380,000 clones, with around 87% occurring only once. Input material: PBMCs or T cells enriched from blood (not recorded which). The receptors shown here come from a man aged 25-45 years who had recovered from COVID-19. Each CDR3 is given with its conserved first and last residue. D genes are given only for firm matches. Size tells how often a clone was seen (once, few, many) or the class of an expanded clone, and some rows leave it out.

d_gene: .; v_gene: TRBV5-5; abundance: .; j_gene: TRBJ2-7; CDR3aa: CASRPDIGSYYEQYF; CDR3nt: TGTGCCAGCAGACCGGACATCGGGAGTTATTACGAGCAGTACTTC
d_gene: .; v_gene: TRBV9; abundance: .; j_gene: TRBJ1-1; CDR3aa: CASSPTTANTEAFF; CDR3nt: TGTGCCAGCAGTCCTACGACAGCGAACACTGAAGCTTTCTTT
d_gene: .; v_gene: TRBV4-1; abundance: .; j_gene: TRBJ2-1; CDR3aa: CASSPRDNEQFF; CDR3nt: TGCGCCAGCAGCCCCCGGGACAACGAGCAGTTCTTC
d_gene: .; v_gene: TRBV5-6; abundance: .; j_gene: TRBJ1-3; CDR3aa: CASSLDSLFGNTIYF; CDR3nt: TGTGCCAGCAGCTTAGACAGTCTTTTCGGAAACACCATATATTTT
d_gene: TRBD1; v_gene: TRBV7-9; abundance: .; j_gene: TRBJ1-4; CDR3aa: CATGTGGEKLFF; CDR3nt: TGTGCCACCGGGACAGGGGGTGAAAAACTGTTTTTT
d_gene: .; v_gene: TRBV4-1; abundance: .; j_gene: TRBJ2-1; CDR3aa: CASSQVLAPNEQFF; CDR3nt: TGCGCCAGCAGCCAAGTACTAGCACCCAATGAGCAGTTCTTC
d_gene: .; v_gene: TRBV29-1; abundance: .; j_gene: TRBJ1-2; CDR3aa: CSVTTETGDYGYTF; CDR3nt: TGCAGCGTAACGACGGAAACGGGGGACTATGGCTACACCTTC
d_gene: .; v_gene: TRBV6-5; abundance: .; j_gene: TRBJ2-1; CDR3aa: CASMVGQGKNEQFF; CDR3nt: TGTGCCAGCATGGTTGGGCAGGGTAAGAATGAGCAGTTCTTC
d_gene: TRBD2; v_gene: TRBV10-1; abundance: .; j_gene: TRBJ2-3; CDR3aa: CASSDTRTSGGKDTQYF; CDR3nt: TGCGCCAGCAGTGACACTCGGACTAGCGGGGGGAAGGATACGCAGTATTTT
d_gene: .; v_gene: TRBV19; abundance: .; j_gene: TRBJ1-4; CDR3aa: CASSISVGGGEKLFF; CDR3nt: TGTGCCAGTAGTATTTCAGTTGGAGGAGGTGAAAAACTGTTTTTT
d_gene: .; v_gene: TRBV6-1; abundance: .; j_gene: TRBJ1-1; CDR3aa: CASSEGRYNEAFF; CDR3nt: TGTGCCAGCAGTGAGGGCAGGTATAACGAAGCTTTCTTT
d_gene: .; v_gene: TRBV2; abundance: .; j_gene: TRBJ2-1; CDR3aa: CASDGDRPNEQFF; CDR3nt: TGTGCCAGCGACGGAGACAGACCCAATGAGCAGTTCTTC
d_gene: TRBD1; v_gene: TRBV12-5; abundance: .; j_gene: TRBJ1-1; CDR3aa: CASGWGPGQTFRWEAFF; CDR3nt: TGTGCTAGTGGTTGGGGTCCGGGACAGACCTTTAGGTGGGAAGCTTTCTTT
d_gene: TRBD2; v_gene: TRBV5-1; abundance: .; j_gene: TRBJ2-4; CDR3aa: CASNPTAGGDIQYF; CDR3nt: TGCGCCAGCAACCCGACGGCTGGGGGGGACATTCAGTACTTC
d_gene: .; v_gene: TRBV27; abundance: .; j_gene: TRBJ2-6; CDR3aa: CASSLESGANVLTF; CDR3nt: TGTGCCAGCAGTTTGGAGTCTGGGGCCAACGTCCTGACTTTC
d_gene: TRBD2; v_gene: TRBV6-5; abundance: .; j_gene: TRBJ2-1; CDR3aa: CASSYSTSGGGEQFF; CDR3nt: TGTGCCAGCAGTTACTCGACTAGCGGGGGAGGCGAGCAGTTCTTC
d_gene: .; v_gene: TRBV7-6; abundance: .; j_gene: TRBJ2-1; CDR3aa: CASSSWDVRDDNEQFF; CDR3nt: TGTGCCAGCAGCTCATGGGATGTGCGGGATGACAATGAGCAGTTCTTC
d_gene: TRBD2; v_gene: TRBV19; abundance: .; j_gene: TRBJ2-1; CDR3aa: CASSIPSGGNNEQFF; CDR3nt: TGTGCCAGTAGTATCCCTAGCGGGGGGAACAATGAGCAGTTCTTC
d_gene: .; v_gene: TRBV3-1/TRBV3-2; abundance: .; j_gene: TRBJ2-3; CDR3aa: CASSQDPLSTDTQYF; CDR3nt: TGTGCCAGCAGCCAAGACCCACTCAGCACAGATACGCAGTATTTT
d_gene: .; v_gene: TRBV10-3; abundance: .; j_gene: TRBJ2-3; CDR3aa: CAISEGETTQYF; CDR3nt: TGTGCCATCAGTGAGGGGGAGACTACGCAGTATTTT
d_gene: TRBD2; v_gene: TRBV19; abundance: .; j_gene: TRBJ2-3; CDR3aa: CASSILAGGLFEPQYF; CDR3nt: TGTGCCAGTAGTATCTTAGCGGGGGGGCTCTTCGAGCCGCAGTATTTT
d_gene: TRBD1; v_gene: TRBV16; abundance: .; j_gene: TRBJ1-5; CDR3aa: CASSQQDRGVLQHF; CDR3nt: TGTGCCAGCAGCCAACAGGACAGGGGGGTGCTCCAGCATTTT
d_gene: TRBD1; v_gene: TRBV5-1; abundance: once; j_gene: TRBJ2-1; CDR3aa: CASSYGQGNEQFF; CDR3nt: TGCGCCAGCAGCTATGGACAGGGTAATGAGCAGTTCTTC
d_gene: .; v_gene: TRBV2; abundance: once; j_gene: TRBJ1-1; CDR3aa: CASSENIGGRLSRPEAFF; CDR3nt: TGTGCCAGCAGTGAAAATATCGGGGGTAGGTTATCTCGGCCTGAAGCTTTCTTT
d_gene: TRBD1; v_gene: TRBV14; abundance: .; j_gene: TRBJ2-5; CDR3aa: CASSQRGPGQGETQYF; CDR3nt: TGTGCCAGCAGCCAGAGGGGTCCGGGACAGGGGGAGACCCAGTACTTC
d_gene: TRBD1; v_gene: TRBV7-8; abundance: .; j_gene: TRBJ1-5; CDR3aa: CASSDRQGGGAQHF; CDR3nt: TGTGCCAGCAGCGATCGACAGGGGGGTGGGGCCCAGCATTTT
d_gene: .; v_gene: TRBV7-9; abundance: few; j_gene: TRBJ1-1; CDR3aa: CASSFFEDTEAFF; CDR3nt: TGTGCCAGCAGCTTTTTCGAGGACACTGAAGCTTTCTTT
d_gene: .; v_gene: TRBV30; abundance: .; j_gene: TRBJ1-2; CDR3aa: CAWISGASYGYTF; CDR3nt: TGTGCCTGGATCTCAGGGGCCAGCTATGGCTACACCTTC
d_gene: .; v_gene: TRBV30; abundance: .; j_gene: TRBJ2-7; CDR3aa: CACFSVRGYEQYF; CDR3nt: TGTGCCTGTTTTTCCGTCCGGGGCTACGAGCAGTACTTC
d_gene: .; v_gene: TRBV3-1/TRBV3-2; abundance: .; j_gene: TRBJ1-2; CDR3aa: CASSQDWSDYYGYTF; CDR3nt: TGTGCCAGCAGCCAAGATTGGAGCGATTACTATGGCTACACCTTC
d_gene: .; v_gene: TRBV2; abundance: .; j_gene: TRBJ1-5; CDR3aa: CASTGVGNQPQHF; CDR3nt: TGTGCCAGCACCGGGGTAGGGAATCAGCCCCAGCATTTT
d_gene: .; v_gene: TRBV10-3; abundance: .; j_gene: TRBJ2-1; CDR3aa: CAISDENREGNEQFF; CDR3nt: TGTGCCATCAGTGACGAAAACAGGGAGGGTAATGAGCAGTTCTTC
d_gene: TRBD1; v_gene: TRBV19; abundance: .; j_gene: TRBJ1-2; CDR3aa: CASSISTGGSYTF; CDR3nt: TGTGCCAGTAGTATCTCGACAGGGGGCTCCTACACCTTC
d_gene: TRBD1; v_gene: TRBV9; abundance: once; j_gene: TRBJ1-6; CDR3aa: CASSAYRGSSYNSPLHF; CDR3nt: TGTGCCAGCAGCGCGTACAGGGGTAGCTCCTATAATTCACCCCTCCACTTT
d_gene: .; v_gene: TRBV10-3; abundance: .; j_gene: TRBJ1-1; CDR3aa: CAIRYGGADTEAFF; CDR3nt: TGTGCCATCAGGTACGGGGGGGCGGACACTGAAGCTTTCTTT
d_gene: TRBD1; v_gene: TRBV6-6; abundance: many; j_gene: TRBJ1-5; CDR3aa: CASSPRIGTESNQPQHF; CDR3nt: TGTGCCAGCAGTCCCCGAATAGGGACAGAGAGCAATCAGCCCCAGCATTTT
d_gene: TRBD1; v_gene: TRBV19; abundance: .; j_gene: TRBJ1-1; CDR3aa: CASSIRKGRGDTEAFF; CDR3nt: TGTGCCAGTAGTATAAGGAAAGGCAGGGGGGACACTGAAGCTTTCTTT
d_gene: .; v_gene: TRBV4-2; abundance: .; j_gene: TRBJ2-5; CDR3aa: CASSQDQNSKETQYF; CDR3nt: TGTGCCAGCAGCCAAGATCAAAACTCGAAAGAGACCCAGTACTTC
d_gene: .; v_gene: TRBV30; abundance: .; j_gene: TRBJ2-2; CDR3aa: CAWTLQAGWDTGELFF; CDR3nt: TGTGCCTGGACTCTACAGGCGGGATGGGACACCGGGGAGCTGTTTTTT
d_gene: .; v_gene: TRBV7-9; abundance: .; j_gene: TRBJ1-3; CDR3aa: CASSLGGVSGNTIYF; CDR3nt: TGTGCCAGCAGCTTAGGAGGAGTCTCTGGAAACACCATATATTTT
d_gene: .; v_gene: TRBV7-9; abundance: .; j_gene: TRBJ2-7; CDR3aa: CASSRGHARSYEQYF; CDR3nt: TGTGCCAGCAGCCGAGGTCATGCGAGATCCTACGAGCAGTACTTC
d_gene: TRBD1; v_gene: TRBV30; abundance: .; j_gene: TRBJ2-1; CDR3aa: CAWSSYPTGGEQFF; CDR3nt: TGTGCCTGGAGTTCCTATCCCACAGGGGGTGAGCAGTTCTTC